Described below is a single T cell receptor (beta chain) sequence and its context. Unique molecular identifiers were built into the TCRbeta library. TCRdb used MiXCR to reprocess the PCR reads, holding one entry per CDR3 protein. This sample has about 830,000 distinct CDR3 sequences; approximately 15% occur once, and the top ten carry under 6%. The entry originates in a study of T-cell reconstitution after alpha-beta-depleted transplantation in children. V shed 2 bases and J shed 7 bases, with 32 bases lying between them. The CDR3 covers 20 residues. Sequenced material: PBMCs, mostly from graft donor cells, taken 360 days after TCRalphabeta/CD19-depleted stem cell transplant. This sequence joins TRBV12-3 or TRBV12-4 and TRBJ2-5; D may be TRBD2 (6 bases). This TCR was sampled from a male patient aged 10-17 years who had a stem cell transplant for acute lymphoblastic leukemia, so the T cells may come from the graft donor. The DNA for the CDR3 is TGTGCCAGCAGTTTATTCCCCTGGAGGAGGGAGATGAAGGATACGGGGACCCAGTACTTC. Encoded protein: CASSLFPWRREMKDTGTQYF.